This T cell receptor beta chain stems from a study of TIL therapy for anti-PD-1-resistant metastatic lung cancer. The immunoSEQ assay was v3. Data came from immunoSEQ multiplex PCR; TCRdb stores just in-frame clones and leaves some out. Altogether tens of thousands of clones are present, about 69% being singletons, with the ten largest covering less than 8%. Documented time point: pre-treatment sample, taken before nivolumab and TIL therapy. This clone has just one count. The length of the CDR3 is 13 residues. Germline V gene lookup returns CDR1 LNHDA and CDR2 SQIVND (reference sequence). Trimming removed 8 bases at V and 3 bases at J, with 10 bases between.

The clonotype was recovered from a person aged 25-80 years with non-small cell lung cancer. V usage is TRBV19 and J usage is TRBJ2-2; either TRBD1 or TRBD2 may supply D (5 bases each). This material consisted of blood, taken at baseline. CDR3 bases: TGTGCCAGTCAGGGACGTGACACCGGGGAGCTGTTTTTT. Amino acid sequence: CASQGRDTGELFF.